This T cell receptor beta chain was retrieved from a study of CD8 T cells in acute hepatitis C reinfection. The overall study: CD8+ T cells specific for HCV NS3-1073 were sequenced.

TCRdb keeps only in-frame clones here, not all; method: immunoSEQ multiplex PCR. The table includes 30,000 to 40,000 clones, 70% to 90% detected once. Time point meaning: naive CD8 control sorted from an acute-time-point sample. A positive HCV RNA or antibody test following a negative test within 24 weeks defined acute primary infection. Surface staining used CD3, CD8 and CD45RO, with dead cells excluded. CDR3 length equals 15 residues. Germline values: CDR1 KGHSH, CDR2 LQKENI. Trimming removed 3 bases at V and 2 bases at J, with 10 bases between. Source material: naive CD8+ T cells from PBMCs. The TCR was taken from a woman between 18 and 29 years old who spontaneously cleared hepatitis C infection. The genes are TRBV18 and TRBJ2-2; maybe TRBD2 (5 bases). CDR3 in amino acids: CASSPRGLNTGELFF. CDR3 DNA: TGTGCCAGCTCACCCCGAGGGCTTAACACCGGGGAGCTGTTTTTT. Based on the CDR3 plus reference TRBV18 and TRBJ2-2, the full variable domain is NAGVMQNPRHLVRRRGQEARLRCSPMKGHSHVYWYRQLPEEGLKFMVYLQKENIIDESGMPKERFSAEFPKEGPSILRIQQVVRGDSAAYFCASSPRGLNTGELFFGEGSRLTVL.